The rows below give T cell receptor beta chains drawn from one sample of a study of T cells in lung cancer brain metastases. Only in-frame clones appear in the TCRdb table, and some are missing; sequencing was by immunoSEQ multiplex PCR. The data contain 1,900 or so clones, around 89% of them singletons. Sequencing used tumor tissue from a brain metastasis. These receptors came from a woman aged 45-59 years with non-small cell lung cancer that had spread to the brain. Each CDR3 is given without its conserved first and last residue. The D gene is left open where the match is weak.

j_call d_call v_call cdr3_aa
TRBJ1-6 TRBD1 TRBV30 AWSPDRATNSPLH
TRBJ1-1 - TRBV7-2 ASATHGDEAF
TRBJ1-2 - TRBV14 ASSQNNIRVGAGYT
TRBJ2-3 TRBD2 TRBV6-5 ASRKRGFSTDTQY
TRBJ2-3 - TRBV7-9 ASSFFGGSGDTQY
TRBJ2-3 - TRBV9 ASSVWGSDTQY
TRBJ2-1 TRBD2 TRBV30 AWTNIGGSGGHNEQF
TRBJ1-1 TRBD1 TRBV5-1 ASKRGLGTEAF
TRBJ1-4 - TRBV7-9 ASSLIGGEKLF
TRBJ2-1 - TRBV29-1 SVRGTTYNEQF
TRBJ2-7 - TRBV6-1 ASGVRYEQY
TRBJ2-2 TRBD1 TRBV7-9 VSSRTGNTGELF
TRBJ2-7 - TRBV11-2 ASSLGPLYEQY
TRBJ2-5 - TRBV6-5 ASSYSGAGDVETQY
TRBJ1-1 - TRBV19 ASHASGDPNTEAF
TRBJ1-2 - TRBV15 ATSMDLGNYGYT
TRBJ2-7 - TRBV5-6 ASSWDTYEQY
TRBJ2-3 TRBD2 TRBV11-3 ASSLAALAGARADTQY
TRBJ1-2 TRBD1 TRBV7-3 ASSPDRSYGYT
TRBJ1-2 - TRBV2 ASSEARFYGYT
TRBJ2-1 - TRBV4-2 ASSQEPSSYNEQF
TRBJ2-1 TRBD2 TRBV30 AWSGSKSGGRDEQF
TRBJ1-4 - TRBV5-4 ASSNWANEKLF
TRBJ2-5 - TRBV11-2 ASSLPPVQETQY
TRBJ1-5 - TRBV27 ASSRMGNQPQH
TRBJ2-4 TRBD1 TRBV23-1 ASSQKQGYTKNIQY
TRBJ1-4 - TRBV4-1 ASSQDGTTNNEKLF
TRBJ1-1 - TRBV18 ASSPLGRDGGNTEAF
TRBJ2-7 - TRBV2 ATTYMDSYEQY
TRBJ1-1 TRBD1 TRBV29-1 SAKQGGNTEAF
TRBJ2-4 - TRBV7-2 ASSLDPLLGPRMNIQY
TRBJ1-2 - TRBV29-1 SALIGLANYGYT
TRBJ1-2 - TRBV28 ASRETAANYSYT
TRBJ2-3 - TRBV7-3 ASSLLFTDTQY
TRBJ1-3 - TRBV30 AWSKGGNTIY
TRBJ1-2 - TRBV4-1 ASSQDRVTGGYT
TRBJ2-5 - TRBV5-4 ASSLPRERETQY
TRBJ1-1 - TRBV5-1 ASRIRFNGKNTEAF
TRBJ1-5 - TRBV19 ASAAARFNQPQH
TRBJ2-7 - TRBV7-9 ASSRDGGTSYEQY
TRBJ1-4 - TRBV7-2 ASSLASGSNEKLF
TRBJ2-7 - TRBV6-1 ASSAIEDYEQY
TRBJ2-7 TRBD1 TRBV6-5 ASSNQGDRRYEQY
TRBJ1-3 - TRBV18 ASSPGTGSGNTIY